This TCR beta chain is from a study of vaccination effects on CD4 cells after COVID-19. Study as a whole: Each participant received a vaccine that was either BNT162b2 or mRNA-1273, given as two doses.

ViraFEST expansion of antigen-specific CD4+ T cells with viral peptide pools preceded sequencing. Researchers isolated CD4+ T cells once approximately ten days of culture had elapsed. Nucleocapsid antibodies were negative in the vaccine recipients, who had never had SARS-CoV-2 infection. Every well housed two million PBMC, which grew in culture alongside 10 IU/ml IL-2 and about 10 ug/ml peptides. Broader study findings: Convalescent patients numbered few in the study; early post-infection timepoints were missing entirely.

This clone has only a few counts. Its cognate antigen is unknown. Repertoires were generated with immunoSEQ multiplex PCR, while TCRdb's copy carries only in-frame clones and drops some. The sample carries around 21,000 clones, around 62% recorded once. This CDR3 is 13 amino acids long. V was clipped by 3 bases and J by 10 bases, with 13 bases between them. V gene TRBV12-3 or TRBV12-4 combines with J gene TRBJ1-5; D gene uncertain. The material sequenced was CD4+ T cells from PBMCs cultured with HCoV-NL63 spike peptides, taken before COVID-19 vaccination. This TCR came from a human donor who received a COVID-19 vaccine. The CDR3 DNA reads TGTGCCAGCAGTTTCTCGGACCATCTTCCCCAGCATTTT. Translated, it gives CASSFSDHLPQHF.